The T cell receptor (beta chain) described here comes from a study of blood T cell repertoires in COVID-19. Recovery among Cohort 3 donors was established by two negative PCRs, clearance, or symptom resolution. Original data processing: Amplified reference gene primers provided the basis for estimating nucleated cell counts. The protocol was immunoSEQ multiplex PCR, while the TCRdb copy is restricted to in-frame clones and leaves out a portion. The DNA gave D and trimming, while V, J and clone size come from that table. The sample holds 150,000 to 200,000 clones; roughly four fifths are singletons and the top ten take around 10%. Germline V gene sequence: CDR1 SQVTM, CDR2 ANQGSEA. This CDR3 is 14 amino acids long. Trimming at V came to 6 bases and at J to 5 bases, leaving 11 bases not matched to a gene.

The sequenced sample consisted of PBMCs or T cells enriched from blood (not recorded which). V usage is TRBV29-1 and J usage is TRBJ2-5; 8 bases line up with TRBD1. The receptor was isolated from a man aged 45 to 65 who had recovered from COVID-19. CDR3: CSVGNRGFGETQYF. Here the CDR3 DNA reads TGCAGCGTCGGGAACAGGGGGTTCGGCGAGACCCAGTACTTC. The full variable domain, its missing parts supplied by reference TRBV29-1 and TRBJ2-5, is SAVISQKPSRDICQRGTSLTIQCQVDSQVTMMFWYRQQPGQSLTLIATANQGSEATYESGFVIDKFPISRPNLTFSTLTVSNMSPEDSSIYLCSVGNRGFGETQYFGPGTRLLVL.